This is a list of T cell receptor beta chains from one sample in a study of blood T cell repertoires in COVID-19. Data came from immunoSEQ multiplex PCR; TCRdb stores just in-frame clones and leaves some out. Of a few hundred thousand clones detected, around 88% appear once; the ten largest clones hold around 0.84%. The sequenced sample consisted of peripheral blood. These TCRs come from a man aged 25-45 years with acute or convalescent COVID-19. CDR3s include the opening cysteine and the closing phenylalanine or tryptophan. D genes are given only for firm matches. The size of a clone is reported for some rows only, either as once, few or many, or as a class for expanded clones.

>NA|NA|TRBJ1-2|TRBV2
TGTGCCAGCAGTGAAGGTCGGGTAGCTAACTATGGCTACACCTTC
CASSEGRVANYGYTF
>few|NA|TRBJ2-2|TRBV28
TGTGCCAGCAGGCGGGGACTGAGGATCGTTACCGGGGAGCTGTTTTTT
CASRRGLRIVTGELFF
>NA|NA|TRBJ1-5|TRBV2
TGTGCCAGCAGTGTGTTGGCCGCATCTAATCAGCCCCAGCATTTT
CASSVLAASNQPQHF
>NA|TRBD1|TRBJ1-2|TRBV3-1/TRBV3-2
TGTGCCAGCAAGGGGACAGGGTTTAACTATGGCTACACCTTC
CASKGTGFNYGYTF
>once|NA|TRBJ1-5|TRBV19
TGTGCCAGTAGTATTCAAAGCAATCAGCCCCAGCATTTT
CASSIQSNQPQHF
>NA|TRBD1|TRBJ1-2|TRBV6-1
TGTGCCAGCAGTGAACAGGGGGGTATACCCTATGGCTACACCTTC
CASSEQGGIPYGYTF
>NA|NA|TRBJ2-2|TRBV27
TGTGCCAGCAGTTTGGGGCAGGGGATCCCCGGGGAGCTGTTTTTT
CASSLGQGIPGELFF
>NA|NA|TRBJ2-1|TRBV5-1
TGCGCCAGCAGCTTACGGGAGTATCCCAATGAGCAGTTCTTC
CASSLREYPNEQFF
>NA|NA|TRBJ1-5|TRBV19
TGTGCCAGTAAGGGAGGCCAGGAGCCCCAGCATTTT
CASKGGQEPQHF
>NA|NA|TRBJ2-7|TRBV5-3
TGTGCCAGAAGCTTGGGCGGCCAGGGGAGGGACGAGCAGTACTTC
CARSLGGQGRDEQYF
>NA|TRBD1|TRBJ1-1|TRBV3-1/TRBV3-2
TGTGCCAGCAGCCAAGGTCTAGTGACAGGGCAAGCTTTCTTT
CASSQGLVTGQAFF
>NA|TRBD2|TRBJ2-1|TRBV7-9
TGTGCCAGTGAGGAAGGCGGGAGGGACCACAATGAGCAGTTCTTC
CASEEGGRDHNEQFF
>NA|TRBD2|TRBJ2-3|TRBV27
TGTGCCAGCAGCCGACTAGCGGACGTTAGCACAGATACGCAGTATTTT
CASSRLADVSTDTQYF
>NA|TRBD2|TRBJ2-3|TRBV2
TGTGCCTACTCCCACCGAAAGGCCCAACTAGCGGGGGACACAGATACGCAGTATTTT
CAYSHRKAQLAGDTDTQYF
>NA|NA|TRBJ1-4|TRBV6-5
TGTGCCAGCACTAGGGGCAGAAGTGAAAAACTGTTTTTT
CASTRGRSEKLFF
>few|TRBD2|TRBJ2-2|TRBV7-2
TGTGCCAGCACCGGGGGGTTACGCGACACCGGGGAGCTGTTTTTT
CASTGGLRDTGELFF
>many|TRBD1|TRBJ1-5|TRBV10-3
TGTGCCATCAGTGATTCGGCAGGGGGCTTCGTTAAGCCCCAGCATTTT
CAISDSAGGFVKPQHF
>NA|NA|TRBJ2-7|TRBV4-1
TGCGCCAGCAGCGCCAACAGCCTAAGCTCCTACGAGCAGTACTTC
CASSANSLSSYEQYF
>NA|NA|TRBJ1-4|TRBV15
TGTGCCACCAGCAGTTCAGGGAATTGGGAAAAACTGTTTTTT
CATSSSGNWEKLFF
>NA|NA|TRBJ1-2|TRBV19
TGTGCCAGTAGTATAGCCTCGACGGGTAACTATGGCTACACCTTC
CASSIASTGNYGYTF
>NA|TRBD1|TRBJ1-5|TRBV18
TGTGCCAGCTCCCCCCGGACAGGGGGGATGTATAGCAATCAGCCCCAGCATTTT
CASSPRTGGMYSNQPQHF
>NA|NA|TRBJ1-5|TRBV28
TGTGCCAGCACCGGTCGGGATCAGCCCCAGCATTTT
CASTGRDQPQHF
>NA|TRBD1|TRBJ1-1|TRBV4-1
TGCGCCAGCCAGAACCTTGCAGGGGGCACTGAAGCTTTCTTT
CASQNLAGGTEAFF
>NA|TRBD1|TRBJ1-2|TRBV10-3
TGTGCCAGCACAGGGGGGACGGGCTATGGCTACACCTTC
CASTGGTGYGYTF
>NA|NA|TRBJ1-3|TRBV7-6
TGTGCCAGCAGCTTAGAAGCGGGGGGCCAATTTGCTGGAAACACCATATATTTT
CASSLEAGGQFAGNTIYF
>NA|NA|TRBJ1-5|TRBV12-3/TRBV12-4
TGTGCCAGCAGTTTCTCGAGCAATCAGCCCCAGCATTTT
CASSFSSNQPQHF
>NA|NA|TRBJ1-1|TRBV4-1
TGCGCCAGCAGCCTTCAACAGGCGATCACTGAAGCTTTCTTT
CASSLQQAITEAFF
>NA|TRBD1|TRBJ2-7|TRBV5-5
TGTGCCAGCAGCCCGACAGGGGATTACGAGCAGTACTTC
CASSPTGDYEQYF
>NA|NA|TRBJ2-4|TRBV7-3
TGTGCCAGCAGTTCGGAGCTCGGGAACATTCAGTACTTC
CASSSELGNIQYF
>NA|TRBD1|TRBJ1-3|TRBV5-1
TGCGCCAGCAGCTTCGGACAGGGGGAAGGAAACACCATATATTTT
CASSFGQGEGNTIYF
>NA|TRBD1|TRBJ2-3|TRBV5-5
TGTGCCAGCAGAAGGGTGGGACAGGGGGCGACAGATACGCAGTATTTT
CASRRVGQGATDTQYF
>NA|TRBD2|TRBJ2-7|TRBV5-1
TGCGCCAGCAGCCGTCTAGCGGGGGTCTCCTACGAGCAGTACTTC
CASSRLAGVSYEQYF
>NA|NA|TRBJ2-3|TRBV11-2
TGTGCCAGCAGCTCACTCGGGTCCCGCACAGATACGCAGTATTTT
CASSSLGSRTDTQYF
>NA|TRBD1|TRBJ1-1|TRBV23-1
TGCGCCAGCAGTCAACCGACAGGGACTTCTATTGAAGCTTTCTTT
CASSQPTGTSIEAFF
>NA|NA|TRBJ1-4|TRBV19
TGTGCCAGTAGTATCCAGCGGCCGCGCGAAAAACTGTTTTTT
CASSIQRPREKLFF
>NA|NA|TRBJ1-1|TRBV12-2
NA
CASRLVGQGARTEAFF
>NA|TRBD2|TRBJ2-1|TRBV14
TGTGCCAGCAGCCAACTAGCGGGAAGGGGAATTGAGCAGTTCTTC
CASSQLAGRGIEQFF
>NA|NA|TRBJ1-5|TRBV19
TGTGCCAGTAGCTATCGACTCCACGACAGAGATAATCAGCCCCAGCATTTT
CASSYRLHDRDNQPQHF
>once|NA|TRBJ1-2|TRBV3-1/TRBV3-2
TGTGCCAGCAGCTTCGGGTATGGCTACACCTTC
CASSFGYGYTF
>NA|TRBD1|TRBJ2-1|TRBV11-2
TGTGCCAGCAGGCGGGGACAGGCCTCCTACAATGAGCAGTTCTTC
CASRRGQASYNEQFF
>NA|NA|TRBJ2-3|TRBV5-1
TGCGCCAGCAGCTCCCAAGGGGGAGGGCCGGTAGATACGCAGTATTTT
CASSSQGGGPVDTQYF
>NA|TRBD2|TRBJ2-7|TRBV10-3
TGTGCCATCAGTGAGGGGACTAGCGGCTCCTACGAGCAGTACTTC
CAISEGTSGSYEQYF
>NA|NA|TRBJ2-3|TRBV7-9
TGTGCCAGCAGTATTGGCGGGGCTGGAGATACGCAGTATTTT
CASSIGGAGDTQYF
>NA|TRBD1|TRBJ2-3|TRBV4-1
TGCGCCAGCAGCCATCGGGACAGAAGCACAGATACGCAGTATTTT
CASSHRDRSTDTQYF
>few|TRBD2|TRBJ2-7|TRBV5-4
TGTGCCAGCAGCTGGGGACTAGCGGGAAACGAGCAGTACTTC
CASSWGLAGNEQYF
>NA|NA|TRBJ1-1|TRBV5-1
TGCGCCAGCAGCGGACCCAGGGCCATGAACACTGAAGCTTTCTTT
CASSGPRAMNTEAFF